Following are 21 T cell receptor beta chains from one sample sequenced in a study of T cell repertoires and HLA-DP antigens. Sequencing used immunoSEQ multiplex PCR; TCRdb keeps in-frame clones, though not all of them. The sample yields around 70,000 clones, about 82% seen once. Their recognized antigens are unknown. The sample was CD4+ T cells from PBMCs. These receptors all stem from a man aged 60 to 75 in good health and CMV-seronegative.

The J gene is TRBJ2-2, the V gene TRBV7-9, with 13 bases aligning to TRBD2. The CDR3 contains 17 residues. Trimming removed 4 bases from V and 4 bases from J; junction bases left unmatched: 6. Germline V gene data show CDR1 as SEHNR and CDR2 as FQNEAQ (reference sequence). CDR3 in amino acids: CASSSWTSGRLTGELFF. The CDR3 DNA sequence: TGTGCCAGCAGCTCCTGGACTAGCGGGAGACTCACCGGGGAGCTGTTTTTT.

The chain joins TRBV28 to TRBJ1-5; D gene unclear. The V and J ends lost 6 bases and 0 bases respectively, with 12 bases between them. The CDR3 has 15 residues. Per the germline V gene, CDR1 is MDHEN and CDR2 is SYDVKM. CDR3 region: CASRPRVYSNQPQHF. The CDR3 DNA follows: TGTGCCAGCAGACCTCGGGTGTATAGCAATCAGCCCCAGCATTTT.

This clone was observed a handful of times. The chain couples TRBV6-5 to TRBJ1-2, with 7 bases matching TRBD1. CDR1 MNHEY and CDR2 SVGAGI come from the germline V gene. There are 14 residues in the CDR3. V lost 9 bases and J lost 4; bases outside the gene matches: 11. CDR3 DNA sequence: TGTGCCAGTTCCAAGGGAGGGGGCTTCTATGGCTACACCTTC. Its translation is CASSKGGGFYGYTF.

This rearrangement joins TRBV5-4 to TRBJ1-4; D remains ambiguous. Germline CDR1 SGHNT, CDR2 YYREEE (reference sequence). The CDR3 contains 13 residues. Trimming pared 4 bases from V and 8 bases from J, leaving 12 bases between. DNA of the CDR3: TGTGCCAGCAGCGCCGTCGACAAGGAAAAACTGTTTTTT. It codes for CASSAVDKEKLFF.

The rearrangement joins TRBV7-2 to TRBJ2-5; D is unresolved. Between the trimmed V and J ends, which lost 3 bases and 5 bases, there was a span of 10 bases. The CDR3 covers 13 residues. Germline-derived CDR1 and CDR2 are SGHTA and FQGNSA. The CDR3 reads CASSFLGWETQYF. The CDR3, as DNA: TGTGCCAGCAGCTTTTTAGGGTGGGAGACCCAGTACTTC.

This clone was counted a few times. The chain employs TRBV18 and TRBJ1-2; TRBD1 agrees at 12 bases. From germline, CDR1 is KGHSH and CDR2 LQKENI. This CDR3 has 17 residues. J was trimmed by 5 bases and V by 3 bases; bases with no gene match: 10. The CDR3 DNA follows: TGTGCCAGCTCACCTTCCGGGACAGGGGGCGCGGGTTATGGCTACACCTTC. Its translation: CASSPSGTGGAGYGYTF.

The genes are TRBV30 and TRBJ2-6; no reliable D call. Trimming removed 3 bases from V and 1 base from J, with 1 base in between. Germline V gene lookup returns CDR1 GTSNPN and CDR2 SVGIG (reference sequence). The CDR3 runs to 12 residues. The DNA for the CDR3 is TGTGCCTGGAGGTCTGGGGCCAACGTCCTGACTTTC. It translates to CAWRSGANVLTF.

The sample holds one count of this clone. This sequence joins TRBV7-9 and TRBJ2-3; D is unresolved. CDR1 is SEHNR and CDR2 is FQNEAQ in the germline V gene (reference sequence). V was pared by 1 base and J by 6 bases, with 8 bases between. This CDR3 has 13 amino acids. In DNA, the CDR3 is TGTGCCAGCAGCTTAGATACTGCGGATACGCAGTATTTT. This sequence encodes CASSLDTADTQYF.

This clone was seen a handful of times. V usage is TRBV5-4 and J usage is TRBJ2-1, with 10 nucleotides matching TRBD2. This CDR3 is 15 amino acids long. From germline, CDR1 is SGHNT and CDR2 YYREEE (reference sequence). The J segment lost 4 bases and the V segment lost 4 bases, leaving 5 bases of the junction unmatched. The CDR3 protein is CASSRAGGVYNEQFF. The CDR3 bases are TGTGCCAGCAGCCGAGCGGGGGGGGTTTACAATGAGCAGTTCTTC.

This clone was found once. V usage is TRBV5-1 and J usage is TRBJ2-5; maybe TRBD1 (6 bases). Germline-derived CDR1 and CDR2 are SGHRS and YFSETQ. The CDR3 is 14 amino acids. V lost 4 bases and J 5 bases, leaving 15 bases between the germline ends. The CDR3 reads CASSGTGSDETQYF. The CDR3 DNA reads TGCGCCAGCAGCGGAACAGGGAGTGACGAGACCCAGTACTTC. The complete variable domain, with remaining parts taken from reference TRBV5-1 and TRBJ2-5, reads KAGVTQTPRYLIKTRGQQVTLSCSPISGHRSVSWYQQTPGQGLQFLFEYFSETQRNKGNFPGRFSGRQFSNSRSEMNVSTLELGDSALYLCASSGTGSDETQYFGPGTRLLVL.

For this clone: Other DNA variants within this sample encode the same CDR3. The chain links TRBV7-9 to TRBJ1-2; D unresolved. Trimming cost V 6 bases and J 4 bases, with 15 bases left between them. The germline CDR1 and CDR2 sequences are SEHNR and FQNEAQ (reference sequence). This CDR3 contains 14 residues. CDR3 region: CASRETAGLYGYTF. CDR3 nucleotide sequence: TGTGCCAGCAGAGAGACGGCGGGCCTCTATGGCTACACCTTC.

The gene calls are TRBV2 and TRBJ1-2; 9 nucleotides align to TRBD1. With V trimmed by 7 bases and J by 8 bases, 8 bases remained unmatched. The length of the CDR3 is 13 residues. CDR1 is SNHLY and CDR2 is FYNNEI in the germline V gene. CDR3 sequence (DNA): TGTGCCAGCATCTACAGGGGGCTGGGAGGCTACACCTTC. It yields the protein CASIYRGLGGYTF.

The chain recombines TRBV19 with TRBJ2-1; 8 bases are a match to TRBD2. Germline CDR1 LNHDA, CDR2 SQIVND (reference sequence). The V and J ends lost 4 bases and 2 bases, in that order; junction bases with no gene match: 4. The CDR3 consists of 15 residues. This chain's CDR3 is CASSSGGRTYNEQFF. The CDR3, as DNA: TGTGCCAGTAGTAGCGGGGGGCGAACCTACAATGAGCAGTTCTTC.

The chain uses TRBV7-7 and TRBJ1-1, with D maybe TRBD1 (6 bases). The CDR3 has 13 residues. Trimming cost V 3 bases and J 4 bases, with 9 bases left between them. Germline lookup yields CDR1 SSHAT and CDR2 FNYEAQ (reference sequence). Here the CDR3 reads CASSFQQGTEAFF. For the CDR3, the DNA is TGTGCCAGCAGCTTCCAACAGGGCACTGAAGCTTTCTTT. Complete variable domain (other parts from reference TRBV7-7 and TRBJ1-1): GAGVSQSPRYKVTKRGQDVTLRCDPISSHATLYWYQQALGQGPEFLTYFNYEAQPDKSGLPSDRFSAERPEGSISTLTIQRTEQRDSAMYRCASSFQQGTEAFFGQGTRLTVV.

V usage is TRBV28 and J usage is TRBJ1-2; tentative D call: TRBD1 (6 bases). V lost 0 bases and J lost 5, with 19 bases in between. CDR3 size: 17 residues. Germline V gives CDR1 MDHEN, CDR2 SYDVKM. As DNA, the CDR3 is TGTGCCAGCAGTTTATGGGGGCTACAGGGAACTCCATATGGCTACACCTTC. This translates into CASSLWGLQGTPYGYTF.

The chain couples TRBV6-4 to TRBJ2-1; the D gene is possibly TRBD1 (6 bases). The CDR3 consists of 13 residues. With 6 bases removed from V and 3 bases from J, the gap between germline ends came to 9 bases. Germline V CDR1 and CDR2: MRHNA, SNTAGT. Here the CDR3 reads CASSLDSYNEQFF. The CDR3 nucleotides read TGTGCCAGCAGCTTGGACAGCTACAATGAGCAGTTCTTC.

The V gene is TRBV7-2, the J gene TRBJ1-5; D might be TRBD1 (5 bases). The V and J ends lost 5 bases and 9 bases respectively, with 20 bases between them. CDR1 and CDR2 (germline): SGHTA, FQGNSA. The CDR3 is 15 residues long. Here the CDR3 DNA reads TGTGCCAGCAGCCAGGAGCCAGGGCAAATAACGCCCCAGCATTTT. Translating gives CASSQEPGQITPQHF.

This chain uses TRBV4-3 with TRBJ2-1; TRBD2 agrees at 9 bases. In germline, CDR1 is LGHNA, CDR2 YSLEER. With V trimmed by 1 base and J by 13 bases, 17 bases remained unmatched. The CDR3 spans 17 residues. The CDR3 spells CASSQASGSSRGGPQFF. The DNA of the CDR3 is TGCGCCAGCAGCCAAGCATCGGGATCTTCGCGGGGGGGCCCCCAGTTCTTC.

The genes are TRBV2 and TRBJ1-1; TRBD1 is a possible D gene (6 bases). V was clipped by 4 bases and J by 5 bases, with 11 bases between them. The CDR3 runs to 13 residues. Germline V lookup: CDR1 SNHLY, CDR2 FYNNEI. This CDR3 reads CASSGQGGTEAFF. CDR3 nucleotides: TGTGCCAGCAGTGGCCAAGGGGGGACTGAAGCTTTCTTT.

The rearrangement joins TRBV5-1 to TRBJ2-3; a possible D gene is TRBD2 (6 bases). In germline, CDR1 is SGHRS, CDR2 YFSETQ. The V end was cut by 0 bases, the J end by 5 bases, with 10 bases between. The CDR3 extends over 14 amino acids. The CDR3 DNA is TGCGCCAGCAGCTTGGTAGTGGGGGGAGATACGCAGTATTTT. It specifies CASSLVVGGDTQYF. Supplemented by reference TRBV5-1 and TRBJ2-3, the full variable domain reads KAGVTQTPRYLIKTRGQQVTLSCSPISGHRSVSWYQQTPGQGLQFLFEYFSETQRNKGNFPGRFSGRQFSNSRSEMNVSTLELGDSALYLCASSLVVGGDTQYFGPGTRLTVL.

The chain has TRBV7-9 and TRBJ1-3, with 7 bases identical to TRBD1. The germline V gene encodes CDR1 SEHNR and CDR2 FQNEAQ (reference sequence). Trimming removed 7 bases from V and 0 bases from J; junction bases left unmatched: 6. The CDR3 length is 15 residues. The CDR3 here is CASNEGATSGNTIYF. DNA for the CDR3: TGTGCCAGCAACGAGGGGGCTACCTCTGGAAACACCATATATTTT. Complete variable domain (other parts from reference TRBV7-9 and TRBJ1-3): DTGVSQNPRHKITKRGQNVTFRCDPISEHNRLYWYRQTLGQGPEFLTYFQNEAQLEKSRLLSDRFSAERPKGSFSTLEIQRTEQGDSAMYLCASNEGATSGNTIYFGEGSWLTVV.